One sample yielded the 5 T cell receptor beta chains listed below, sequenced in a study of T cell responses to AZD1222 COVID-19 vaccine. Profiling relied on immunoSEQ multiplex PCR, and the TCRdb table lists in-frame clones only, not all of them. The repertoire holds under 200,000 clones, around 90% seen once, with approximately 0.98% in the top ten. Sample: peripheral blood, taken on day 0 of AZD1222 vaccination. These receptor sequences come from an adult in good health.

V is TRBV28 and J is TRBJ2-1; 13 positions match TRBD2. Trimming removed 7 bases from V and 9 bases from J; junction bases left unmatched: 6. This CDR3 region has 14 residues. The germline V gene encodes CDR1 MDHEN and CDR2 SYDVKM. CDR3 region: CASKWGLAGPEQFF. Here the CDR3 DNA reads TGTGCCAGCAAATGGGGACTAGCGGGACCTGAGCAGTTCTTC.

The chain links TRBV4-2 to TRBJ2-1; TRBD1 matches 9 bases. J was trimmed by 10 bases and V by 0 bases; bases with no gene match: 10. Germline values: CDR1 LGHNA, CDR2 YNFKEQ. The CDR3 length is 16 residues. The CDR3 is CASSQETGTGWDEQFF. CDR3 nucleotides: TGTGCCAGCAGCCAAGAAACCGGGACAGGGTGGGACGAGCAGTTCTTC.

The CDR3 here is CASSNGLAGRETQYF. CDR3 nucleotides: TGCGCCAGCAGCAACGGACTAGCGGGGCGGGAGACCCAGTACTTC. V usage is TRBV4-3 and J usage is TRBJ2-5; 12 bases line up with TRBD2. This CDR3 has 15 amino acids. CDR1 and CDR2 (germline): LGHNA, YSLEER. V gave up 5 bases and J gave up 5 bases; unmatched junction bases: 6.

The V and J genes are TRBV13 and TRBJ2-7, with a tentative D call TRBD2 (6 bases). V lost 4 bases to trimming and J lost 2 bases, with 18 bases between them. The CDR3 is 16 residues long. Germline CDR1 is PRHDT and CDR2 is FYEKMQ (reference sequence). Here the CDR3 reads CASSSIRSGRAYEQYF. The DNA for the CDR3 is TGTGCCAGCAGCTCTATAAGGAGCGGGCGGGCCTACGAGCAGTACTTC.

V usage is TRBV14 and J usage is TRBJ1-4; D not resolved. This CDR3 comprises 14 residues. V shed 5 bases and J shed 4 bases, with 11 bases lying between them. Germline assignment: CDR1 SGHDN and CDR2 FVKESK. In DNA, the CDR3 is TGTGCCAGCAGCACCCAAGGGAATAATGAAAAACTGTTTTTT. It codes for CASSTQGNNEKLFF.